The next 23 T cell receptor beta chains were all read from a single sample in a study of blood T cell repertoires in COVID-19. The protocol was immunoSEQ multiplex PCR, while the TCRdb copy is restricted to in-frame clones and leaves out a portion. The table lists 300,000 to 400,000 clones, around 91% of them singletons, with 2.5% to 4% in the top ten. Sequenced: peripheral blood. The receptors originated from a woman under 30 who had recovered from COVID-19.

The J gene is TRBJ1-5, the V gene TRBV27; D gene uncertain. V was shortened by 5 bases and J by 10 bases, with 21 bases between the two germline ends. The CDR3 contains 15 residues. CDR1 is MNHEY, CDR2 SMNVEV, per germline (reference sequence). CDR3 sequence reads: CASSLESRFNSPQHF. Written as DNA, the CDR3 is TGTGCCAGCAGTCTCGAGTCCCGATTCAATTCTCCCCAGCATTTT.

The chain links TRBV6-5 to TRBJ1-2, with D tentatively TRBD1 (5 bases). The CDR3 is 14 residues long. Germline values: CDR1 MNHEY, CDR2 SVGAGI. The V end lost 8 bases, the J end lost 3 bases, and 16 bases lay between the germline ends. This chain's CDR3 is CASAQRGEDYGYTF. The CDR3, as DNA: TGTGCCAGCGCTCAACGAGGGGAGGACTATGGCTACACCTTC.

This sequence joins TRBV19 and TRBJ1-6, with D hard to call. This CDR3 region has 13 residues. Trimming removed 1 base from V and 8 bases from J, with 6 bases in between. Germline V CDR1 and CDR2: LNHDA, SQIVND (reference sequence). The CDR3 sequence is CASSIVEDSPLHF. The CDR3 coding sequence is TGTGCCAGTAGTATAGTTGAGGATTCACCCCTCCACTTT.

V and J are TRBV15 and TRBJ1-5; D unresolved. The CDR3 length is 15 residues. V was pared by 0 bases and J by 6 bases, with 12 bases between. Germline-derived CDR1 and CDR2 are LNHNV and YYDKDF (reference sequence). CDR3: CATSRDRLEGQPQHF. The CDR3 coding sequence is TGTGCCACCAGCAGAGACAGGCTGGAGGGTCAGCCCCAGCATTTT.

The CDR3 nucleotides are TGCAGTGCTAGTTATCCGTCCGGTGGAGGAGCTAATGAAAAACTGTTTTTT. Amino acids: CSASYPSGGGANEKLFF. The V gene is TRBV20-1, the J gene TRBJ1-4, with D unresolved. The CDR3 loop spans 17 amino acids. V lost 3 bases and J lost 3, with 20 bases in between. CDR1 DFQATT and CDR2 SNEGSKA come from the germline V gene (reference sequence).

V usage is TRBV6-5 and J usage is TRBJ1-1; unclear D gene. Germline assignment: CDR1 MNHEY and CDR2 SVGAGI. CDR3 length equals 15 residues. V shed 2 bases and J shed 0 bases, with 10 bases lying between them. CDR3 nucleotide sequence: TGTGCCAGCAGTTACGACAACGGTTTGAACACTGAAGCTTTCTTT. As protein: CASSYDNGLNTEAFF.

The chain combines TRBV7-2 with TRBJ2-3; D perhaps matches TRBD2 (5 bases). This CDR3 region has 16 residues. V was cut by 1 base and J by 4 bases, with 15 bases left in between. The germline gives CDR1 SGHTA, CDR2 FQGNSA. The CDR3 DNA follows: TGTGCCAGCAGCTTAGTAGGTGGGAGAGGCGCAGATACGCAGTATTTT. Translation gives CASSLVGGRGADTQYF.

The chain joins TRBV29-1 to TRBJ2-1; TRBD2 matches at 9 bases. The V and J ends lost 7 bases and 5 bases, in that order; junction bases with no gene match: 9. The CDR3 runs to 14 residues. CDR1 is SQVTM, CDR2 ANQGSEA, per germline. The CDR3 sequence is CSAATSGPHNEQFF. CDR3 sequence (DNA): TGCAGCGCAGCTACTAGCGGGCCCCACAATGAGCAGTTCTTC.

This clone was observed once. V usage is TRBV9 and J usage is TRBJ2-1, with 7 bases aligning to TRBD1. The V gene's germline CDR1 is SGDLS and CDR2 YYNGEE. The V and J ends lost 2 bases and 0 bases, in that order; junction bases with no gene match: 2. The CDR3 spans 15 residues. For the CDR3, the DNA is TGTGCCAGCAGCGTGAGGGGGCTCTCCTACAATGAGCAGTTCTTC. Its translation is CASSVRGLSYNEQFF.

The chain links TRBV19 to TRBJ2-5; tentatively, D is TRBD2 (7 bases). V lost 5 bases and J 5 bases, leaving 12 bases between the germline ends. The CDR3 is made up of 13 amino acids. Germline CDR1 is LNHDA and CDR2 is SQIVND (reference sequence). The CDR3 spells CASSQRGGETQYF. In DNA form, the CDR3 reads TGTGCCAGTAGTCAAAGGGGGGGTGAGACCCAGTACTTC.

The chain has TRBV30 and TRBJ1-6; 7 positions agree with TRBD1. This CDR3 contains 15 residues. V shed 0 bases, J shed 6 bases, and the junction held 5 bases outside the gene matches. Germline CDR1 reads GTSNPN; CDR2 reads SVGIG (reference sequence). CDR3 region: CAWSVLRQGNSPLHF. The CDR3, as DNA: TGTGCCTGGAGTGTACTCCGACAGGGTAATTCACCCCTCCACTTT.

This clone has only one observation. The chain joins TRBV11-2 to TRBJ2-2; 7 positions match TRBD2. V lost 6 bases and J lost 6; bases outside the gene matches: 10. The CDR3 spans 15 residues. Germline assignment: CDR1 SGHAT and CDR2 FQNNGV. The DNA of the CDR3 is TGTGCCAGCAGATTACAGCGGGAAGTCCCCGGGGAGCTGTTTTTT. Translation: CASRLQREVPGELFF.

This chain links TRBV6-1 with TRBJ2-2; 9 bases agree with TRBD2. Germline CDR1 MNHNS, CDR2 SASEGT. The CDR3 is 16 residues long. J gave up 2 bases and V 4 bases, and 5 bases lay outside the gene matches. This CDR3 is CASSVLAGSNTGELFF. DNA of the CDR3: TGTGCCAGCAGTGTACTAGCGGGCTCAAACACCGGGGAGCTGTTTTTT.

Only one count was recorded for this clone. This chain connects TRBV5-4 to TRBJ1-2; D may be TRBD1 (5 bases). Germline V gene sequence: CDR1 SGHNT, CDR2 YYREEE (reference sequence). The CDR3 runs 15 residues. The V end lost 5 bases, the J end lost 3 bases, and 17 bases lay between the germline ends. The CDR3 nucleotides read TGTGCCAGCAGTCGTGCCGCTGACAGCTACTATGGCTACACCTTC. Protein: CASSRAADSYYGYTF.

This rearrangement joins TRBV3-1 (or the pseudogene TRBV3-2) to TRBJ2-1; D may be TRBD2 (5 bases). This CDR3 spans 15 amino acids. Trimming left V 1 base short and J 2 bases short, with 9 bases between. The germline gives CDR1 LGHDT, CDR2 YNNKEL (reference sequence). This CDR3 is CASSQVAGPYNEQFF. The CDR3 DNA is TGTGCCAGCAGCCAAGTGGCGGGCCCCTACAATGAGCAGTTCTTC.

The chain joins TRBV5-1 to TRBJ2-3; 7 nucleotides align to TRBD2. Germline values: CDR1 SGHRS, CDR2 YFSETQ. The length of the CDR3 is 14 residues. V gave up 5 bases and J gave up 2 bases; unmatched junction bases: 5. CDR3 coding DNA: TGCGCCAGCAGGCCGGGACTAACCACAGATACGCAGTATTTT. Encoded protein: CASRPGLTTDTQYF.

This clone was detected only once. The gene calls are TRBV7-2 and TRBJ1-1, with D possibly TRBD1 on 6 matching bases. Looked up from germline, CDR1 is SGHTA and CDR2 is FQGNSA. The CDR3 has 18 amino acids. Trimming shortened V by 1 base and J by 6 bases, and 24 bases separated the two germline ends. CDR3: CASSLVSGAGTLGAEAFF. In nucleotides, the CDR3 is TGTGCCAGCAGCTTAGTTTCAGGGGCTGGAACACTGGGCGCTGAAGCTTTCTTT. Combining the CDR3 with reference TRBV7-2 and TRBJ1-1 gives the whole variable domain GAGVSQSPSNKVTEKGKDVELRCDPISGHTALYWYRQSLGQGLEFLIYFQGNSAPDKSGLPSDRFSAERTGGSVSTLTIQRTQQEDSAVYLCASSLVSGAGTLGAEAFFGQGTRLTVV.

V usage is TRBV2 and J usage is TRBJ2-3; 9 bases match TRBD2. CDR3 length equals 18 residues. Germline assignment: CDR1 SNHLY and CDR2 FYNNEI. With 6 bases clipped from V and 0 bases from J, the junction kept 13 bases outside the gene matches. CDR3 region: CASRGMTSGRESTDTQYF. The CDR3 coding sequence is TGTGCCAGCAGGGGCATGACTAGCGGTCGAGAAAGCACAGATACGCAGTATTTT.

The sample holds one count of this clone. Other DNA variants within this sample encode the same CDR3. The chain recombines TRBV12-3 or TRBV12-4 with TRBJ1-2, with 7 bases matching TRBD1. The CDR3 is made up of 13 amino acids. J was trimmed by 5 bases and V by 5 bases; bases with no gene match: 5. The CDR3 loop is CASSPGTAYGYTF. The DNA for the CDR3 is TGTGCCAGCAGTCCCGGGACAGCTTATGGCTACACCTTC.

V is TRBV10-3 and J is TRBJ1-5, with 8 bases aligning to TRBD1. This CDR3 has 17 amino acids. In germline, CDR1 is ENHRY, CDR2 SYGVKD. V lost 1 base, J lost 0 bases, and 5 bases stayed unmatched. The DNA of the CDR3 is TGTGCCATCAGTGAGTACCCGGGACAGGATAGCAATCAGCCCCAGCATTTT. This gives the protein CAISEYPGQDSNQPQHF.

This chain uses TRBV6-2 or TRBV6-3 with TRBJ1-2; D is uncertain. The CDR3 spans 12 residues. Trimming took off 4 bases at V and 1 base at J, with 4 bases between the two ends. Germline loops: CDR1 MNHEY, CDR2 SVGEGT. The CDR3 region is CASSFINYGYTF. CDR3 bases: TGTGCCAGCAGTTTTATTAACTATGGCTACACCTTC.

The V call is TRBV7-9, the J call TRBJ2-7, with TRBD2 identical over 8 bases. The germline gives CDR1 SEHNR, CDR2 FQNEAQ (reference sequence). CDR3 length equals 13 residues. The ends lost 4 bases at V and 3 bases at J; junction bases unmatched: 2. In DNA, the CDR3 is TGTGCCAGCAGCTCAAGCGGGGGCTACGAGCAGTACGTC. It is translated as CASSSSGGYEQYV.

The chain carries TRBV14 and TRBJ1-2, with 7 bases identical to TRBD1. The CDR3 length is 14 residues. Germline V gene sequence: CDR1 SGHDN, CDR2 FVKESK. Trimming at V came to 5 bases and at J to 4 bases, leaving 7 bases not matched to a gene. CDR3 protein: CASSGVQGVYGYTF. Here the CDR3 DNA reads TGTGCCAGCAGCGGAGTTCAGGGGGTCTATGGCTACACCTTC.